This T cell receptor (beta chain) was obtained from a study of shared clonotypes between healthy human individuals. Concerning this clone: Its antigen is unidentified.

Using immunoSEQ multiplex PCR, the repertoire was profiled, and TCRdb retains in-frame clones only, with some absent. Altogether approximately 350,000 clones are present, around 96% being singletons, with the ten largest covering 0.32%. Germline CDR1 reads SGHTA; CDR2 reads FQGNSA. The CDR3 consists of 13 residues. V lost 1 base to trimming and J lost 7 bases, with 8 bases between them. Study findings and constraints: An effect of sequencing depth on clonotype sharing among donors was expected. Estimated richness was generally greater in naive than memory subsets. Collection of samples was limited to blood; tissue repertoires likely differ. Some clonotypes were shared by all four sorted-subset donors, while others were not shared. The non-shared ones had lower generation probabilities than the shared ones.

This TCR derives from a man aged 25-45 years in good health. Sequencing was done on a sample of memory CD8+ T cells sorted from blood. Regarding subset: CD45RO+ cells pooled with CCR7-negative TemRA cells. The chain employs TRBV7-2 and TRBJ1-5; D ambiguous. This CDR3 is CASSLVVGQPQHF. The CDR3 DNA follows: TGTGCCAGCAGCTTAGTGGTGGGGCAGCCCCAGCATTTT. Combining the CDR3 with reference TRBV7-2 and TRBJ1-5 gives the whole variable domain GAGVSQSPSNKVTEKGKDVELRCDPISGHTALYWYRQSLGQGLEFLIYFQGNSAPDKSGLPSDRFSAERTGGSVSTLTIQRTQQEDSAVYLCASSLVVGQPQHFGDGTRLSIL.